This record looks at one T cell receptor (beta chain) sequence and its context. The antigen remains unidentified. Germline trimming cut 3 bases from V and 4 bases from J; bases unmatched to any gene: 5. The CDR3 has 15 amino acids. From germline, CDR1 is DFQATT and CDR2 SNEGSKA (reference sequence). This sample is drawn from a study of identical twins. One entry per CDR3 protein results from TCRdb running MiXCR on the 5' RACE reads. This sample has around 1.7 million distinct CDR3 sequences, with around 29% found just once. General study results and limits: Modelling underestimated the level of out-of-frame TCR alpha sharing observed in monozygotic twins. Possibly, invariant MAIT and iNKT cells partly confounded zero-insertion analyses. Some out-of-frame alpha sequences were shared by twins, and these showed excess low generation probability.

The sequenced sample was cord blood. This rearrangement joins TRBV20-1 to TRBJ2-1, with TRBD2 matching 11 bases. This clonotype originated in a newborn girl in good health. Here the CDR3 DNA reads TGCAGTGCTAGGGGACTAGCGGTTAAATACAATGAGCAGTTCTTC. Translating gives CSARGLAVKYNEQFF.